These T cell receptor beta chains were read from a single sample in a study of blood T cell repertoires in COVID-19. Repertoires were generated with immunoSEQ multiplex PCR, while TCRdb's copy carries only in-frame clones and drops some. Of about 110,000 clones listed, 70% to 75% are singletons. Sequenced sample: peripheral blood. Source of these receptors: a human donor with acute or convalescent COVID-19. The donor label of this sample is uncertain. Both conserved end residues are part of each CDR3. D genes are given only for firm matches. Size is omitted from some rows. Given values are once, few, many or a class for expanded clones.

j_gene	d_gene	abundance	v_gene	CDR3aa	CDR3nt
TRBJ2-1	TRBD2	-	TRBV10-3	CAIRGAGRPNNEQFF	TGTGCCATCAGGGGAGCGGGGCGACCCAACAATGAGCAGTTCTTC
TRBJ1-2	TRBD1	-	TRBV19	CASRGQRNYGYTF	TGTGCCAGTAGGGGACAGAGGAACTATGGCTACACCTTC
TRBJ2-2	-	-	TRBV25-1	CASSEFPGANTGELFF	TGTGCCAGCAGTGAATTCCCAGGGGCGAACACCGGGGAGCTGTTTTTT
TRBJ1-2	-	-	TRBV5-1	CASSLGQFNYGYTF	TGCGCCAGCAGCTTGGGACAGTTTAACTATGGCTACACCTTC
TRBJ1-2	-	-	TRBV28	CASSSDGYTF	TGTGCCAGCAGTTCTGATGGCTACACCTTC
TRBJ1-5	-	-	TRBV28	CASREFSNQPQHF	TGTGCCAGCCGGGAATTCAGCAATCAGCCCCAGCATTTT
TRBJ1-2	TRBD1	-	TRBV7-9	CASSPSGTGNGYTF	TGTGCCAGCAGCCCGTCTGGGACAGGGAACGGCTACACCTTC
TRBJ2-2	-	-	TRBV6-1	CASSESGRGTGELFF	TGTGCCAGCAGTGAATCGGGAAGAGGCACCGGGGAGCTGTTTTTT
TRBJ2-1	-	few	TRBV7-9	CASSSPLGGTYNEQFF	TGTGCCAGCAGCTCCCCCTTAGGAGGGACCTACAATGAGCAGTTCTTC
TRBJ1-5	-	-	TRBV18	CASSPTRGDNQPQHF	TGTGCCAGCTCACCGACACGGGGGGACAATCAGCCCCAGCATTTT
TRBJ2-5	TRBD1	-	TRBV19	CASSMRQGAQTQYF	TGTGCCAGTAGTATGCGACAGGGGGCACAGACCCAGTACTTC
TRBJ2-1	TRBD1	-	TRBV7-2	CASSLETGSNEQFF	TGTGCCAGCAGCTTAGAGACAGGGTCCAATGAGCAGTTCTTC
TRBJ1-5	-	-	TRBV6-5	CASSYSGEPQHF	TGTGCCAGCAGTTACTCGGGCGAGCCCCAGCATTTT
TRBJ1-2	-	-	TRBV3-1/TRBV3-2	CASSRYQGGYTF	TGTGCCAGCAGCCGCTACCAGGGAGGCTACACCTTC
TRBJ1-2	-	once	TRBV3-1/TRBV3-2	CASSPPLPGLSYGYTF	TGTGCCAGCAGCCCTCCCTTGCCGGGACTTTCCTATGGCTACACCTTC
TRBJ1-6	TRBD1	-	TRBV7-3	CASSFRQGISPLHF	TGTGCCAGCAGCTTTAGACAGGGAATTTCACCCCTCCACTTT
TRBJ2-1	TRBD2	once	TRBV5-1	CASSLQTSGGNNEQFF	TGCGCCAGCAGCTTACAGACTAGCGGGGGCAACAATGAGCAGTTCTTC
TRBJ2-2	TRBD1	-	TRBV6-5	CASSYSGTGDGGELFF	TGTGCCAGCAGTTACTCCGGGACAGGGGATGGCGGGGAGCTGTTTTTT
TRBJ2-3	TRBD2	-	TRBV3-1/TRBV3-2	CASSQGVAGGASTDTQYF	TGTGCCAGCAGCCAAGGGGTAGCGGGGGGAGCTAGCACAGATACGCAGTATTTT
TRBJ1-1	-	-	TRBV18	CASSPSEGVVAFF	TGTGCCAGCTCACCCTCTGAAGGGGTGGTAGCTTTCTTT
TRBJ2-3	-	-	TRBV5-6	CASSSISTDTQYF	TGTGCCAGCAGCTCTATTTCCACAGATACGCAGTATTTT
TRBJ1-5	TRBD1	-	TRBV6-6	CASRMGQSNQPQHF	TGTGCCAGCAGGATGGGACAGAGCAATCAGCCCCAGCATTTT
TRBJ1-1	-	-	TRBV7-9	CASSLMGATSYEAFF	TGTGCCAGCAGCTTAATGGGGGCGACTTCTTATGAAGCTTTCTTT
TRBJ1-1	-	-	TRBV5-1	CASSVDGTSYTEAFF	TGCGCCAGCAGCGTGGACGGGACTTCTTACACTGAAGCTTTCTTT
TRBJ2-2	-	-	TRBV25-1	CASSRSTWGVVTGELFF	TGTGCCAGCAGTCGTTCGACCTGGGGGGTAGTCACCGGGGAGCTGTTTTTT
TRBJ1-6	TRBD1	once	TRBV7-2	CASSSGQGNSPLHF	TGTGCCAGCAGCTCGGGACAGGGGAACTCACCCCTCCACTTT
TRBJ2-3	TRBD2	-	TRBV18	CASSPVPSGGRTDTQYF	TGTGCCAGCTCACCCGTTCCTAGCGGGGGAAGGACAGATACGCAGTATTTT
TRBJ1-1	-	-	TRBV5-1	CASSSQPEMTSEAFF	TGCGCCAGCAGCTCCCAACCCGAAATGACTTCTGAAGCTTTCTTT
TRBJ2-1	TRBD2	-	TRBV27	CASSFRLAGSNEQFF	TGTGCCAGCAGTTTCCGGCTAGCGGGGAGCAATGAGCAGTTCTTC
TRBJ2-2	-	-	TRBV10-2	CASRRANTGELFF	TGCGCCAGCCGCAGGGCGAACACCGGGGAGCTGTTTTTT
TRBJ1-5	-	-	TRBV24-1	CATSDPPGPQHF	TGTGCCACCAGTGATCCCCCGGGGCCCCAGCATTTT
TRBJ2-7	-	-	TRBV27	CASREAGKTYEQYF	TGTGCCAGCCGAGAAGCAGGCAAAACCTACGAGCAGTACTTC
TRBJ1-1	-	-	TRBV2	CASSGFSTEAFF	TGTGCCAGCAGTGGGTTTAGCACTGAAGCTTTCTTT
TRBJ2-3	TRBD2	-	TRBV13	CASSFFTGAGGVTDTQYF	TGTGCCAGCAGCTTTTTCACGGGAGCGGGGGGGGTCACAGATACGCAGTATTTT
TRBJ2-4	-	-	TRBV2	CASSGPGGNIQYF	TGTGCCAGCAGTGGCCCCGGGGGAAACATTCAGTACTTC
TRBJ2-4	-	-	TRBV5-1	CASSLDVRGPLMNIQYF	TGCGCCAGCAGCTTGGACGTCAGGGGTCCCTTAATGAACATTCAGTACTTC
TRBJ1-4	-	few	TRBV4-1	CASSLLSGTTNEKLFF	TGCGCCAGCAGCCTTCTCTCGGGGACAACTAATGAAAAACTGTTTTTT
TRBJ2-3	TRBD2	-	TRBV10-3	CAISEGGLAGGPDTQYF	TGTGCCATCAGCGAGGGGGGACTAGCGGGGGGGCCAGATACGCAGTATTTT
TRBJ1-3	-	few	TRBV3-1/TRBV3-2	CASRDSDTIYF	TGTGCCAGCAGGGACTCGGACACCATATATTTT
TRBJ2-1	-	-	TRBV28	CASIKGGYEQFF	TGTGCCAGCATCAAGGGAGGATATGAGCAGTTCTTC
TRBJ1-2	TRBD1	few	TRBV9	CASSVSRGRGGGYTF	TGTGCCAGCAGCGTATCAAGGGGGCGAGGCGGTGGCTACACCTTC
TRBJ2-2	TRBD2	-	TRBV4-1	CASSQDRLIVSGGASGELFF	TGCGCCAGCAGCCAAGATCGGCTTATCGTGAGCGGGGGGGCCAGCGGGGAGCTGTTTTTT
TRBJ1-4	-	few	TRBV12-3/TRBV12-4	CASSFYEKLFF	TGTGCCAGCAGTTTCTATGAAAAACTGTTTTTT
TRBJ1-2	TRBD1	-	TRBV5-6	CASSLGGTGDYTF	TGTGCCAGCAGCTTGGGTGGGACAGGGGACTACACCTTC
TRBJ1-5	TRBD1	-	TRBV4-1	CASSQEGTDGQPQHF	TGCGCCAGCAGCCAAGAGGGGACAGATGGTCAGCCCCAGCATTTT
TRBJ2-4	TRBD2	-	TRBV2	CASTVGAGGTKNIQYF	TGTGCCAGCACCGTGGGGGCGGGGGGGACCAAAAACATTCAGTACTTC
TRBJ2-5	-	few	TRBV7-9	CASSLGVGGAGETQYF	TGTGCCAGCAGCTTAGGTGTAGGGGGGGCCGGTGAGACCCAGTACTTC
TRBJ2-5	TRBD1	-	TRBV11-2	CASSLLTGGGETQYF	TGTGCCAGCAGCTTACTCACAGGGGGCGGCGAGACCCAGTACTTC
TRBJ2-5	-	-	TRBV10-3	CAISEDSVIETQYF	TGTGCCATCAGTGAAGACTCCGTCATTGAGACCCAGTACTTC
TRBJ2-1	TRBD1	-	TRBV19	CASSPLDRTGLYNEQFF	TGTGCCAGTAGTCCCCTTGACCGGACAGGGTTATACAATGAGCAGTTCTTC
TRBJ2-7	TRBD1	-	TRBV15	CATSRDRAMYEQYF	TGTGCCACCAGCAGGGACAGGGCGATGTACGAGCAGTACTTC
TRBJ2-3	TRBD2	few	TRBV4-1	CASSQVILAGASDTQYF	TGCGCCAGCAGCCAAGTCATTCTAGCGGGGGCCTCAGATACGCAGTATTTT
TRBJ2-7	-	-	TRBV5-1	CASSRMMGLESYEQYF	TGCGCCAGCAGCCGTATGATGGGGCTTGAGTCCTACGAGCAGTACTTC
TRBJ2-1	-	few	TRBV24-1	CATSGQPGQGSSSYNEQFF	TGTGCCACCAGTGGTCAACCGGGACAAGGGTCGAGCTCCTACAATGAGCAGTTCTTC
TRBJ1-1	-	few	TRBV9	CASSPQTSGFAEAFF	TGTGCCAGCAGCCCACAGACGAGCGGGTTCGCTGAAGCTTTCTTT
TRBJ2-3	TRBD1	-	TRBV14	CASSHGQGSSTDTQYF	TGTGCCAGCAGCCACGGACAGGGGTCGAGCACAGATACGCAGTATTTT
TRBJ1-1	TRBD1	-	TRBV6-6	CASSKTYRGNTEAFF	TGTGCCAGCAGTAAGACCTACAGGGGGAACACTGAAGCTTTCTTT